This TCR beta chain was sequenced for a study of regulatory T cells in long-lasting Graves disease. This clonotype was seen more than once but under ten times. As yet, its antigen is unknown. Sample time point: persistent/refractory GD, antithyroid drugs over 5 years with positive TRAb. There was RNA extracted from PBMCs, and the TCR library was made from it. Patients all came to the study from an endocrinology department in Xi'an, China. Investigators prepared the TCR beta libraries by applying iRepertoire HTBI primers and Arm-PCR of CDR3 regions. Using its own MiXCR run on the multiplex PCR reads, TCRdb lists one record per CDR3 protein. The data show approximately 690,000 distinct CDR3 sequences, with around 30% seen just once and roughly 41% held by the top ten. Study-wide results and caveats: Owing to a sample size that was small, accuracy may have been reduced. New patients shared 800 to 1,000 public clonotypes, fewer than the 2,500 to 3,000 shared by persistent patients.

Per the germline V gene, CDR1 is LNHNV and CDR2 is YYDKDF (reference sequence). This CDR3 is built from 14 residues. The junction had 10 bases not matched to a gene; V was cut back by 7 bases and J by 6 bases. The sequence was collected from a female donor with Graves disease. The input for sequencing was peripheral blood mononuclear cells (PBMCs), taken when the disease was refractory, from a patient treated with antithyroid drugs. The chain joins TRBV15 to TRBJ2-7; 9 bases fit TRBD1. In DNA, the CDR3 is TGTGCCACCACCACGGGACAGGGAAACCCCGAGCAGTACTTC. Amino acids: CATTTGQGNPEQYF.